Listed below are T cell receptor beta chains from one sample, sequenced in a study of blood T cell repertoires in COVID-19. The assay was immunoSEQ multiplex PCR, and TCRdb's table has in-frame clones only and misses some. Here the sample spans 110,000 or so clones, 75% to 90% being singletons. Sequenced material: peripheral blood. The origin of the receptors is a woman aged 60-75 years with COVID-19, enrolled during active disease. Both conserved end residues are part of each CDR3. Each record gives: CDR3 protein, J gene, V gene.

CASSPVGRGKKAFF | TRBJ1-1 | TRBV11-3
CASSQDLTSGNTIYF | TRBJ1-3 | TRBV4-3
CASGPLLGGQTYSNQPQHF | TRBJ1-5 | TRBV12-5
CASSLVGGVSYEQYF | TRBJ2-7 | TRBV5-6
CASRAGTMNTEAFF | TRBJ1-1 | TRBV7-9
CASTGPRAEVNQPQHF | TRBJ1-5 | TRBV2
CASSLRYTSGGDNEQFF | TRBJ2-1 | TRBV5-4
CASTRTGSGSPLHF | TRBJ1-6 | TRBV19
CASTQRGGFNTGELFF | TRBJ2-2 | TRBV27
CASTDQGVYYRYTF | TRBJ1-2 | TRBV7-9
CASSPRWAPSYEQYF | TRBJ2-7 | TRBV14
CASSLGGQGAQKLFF | TRBJ1-4 | TRBV5-1